This TCR beta chain was identified in a study of T cells in Graves' hyperthyroidism and ophthalmopathy. Study conclusions and caveats: In the analysis, a 13 V-J model separated ophthalmopathy from stable hyperthyroidism. Ophthalmopathy onset followed model prediction by a median about 6.5 months.

Uncontrolled infection, other autoimmune disease, pregnancy or lactation led to exclusion. The TCR beta CDR3 regions underwent amplification using RNA transcripts as the source. The primer set for the first-round RT-PCR of the TCR CDR3 was HTBI. MiXCR, applied by TCRdb to the multiplex PCR reads, yields one record per CDR3 protein. The sample includes hundreds of thousands of distinct CDR3 sequences, about 20% of them seen just once. A remark on this clonotype: Its antigen is not known.

The sequence was collected from a man aged 35-49 years with Graves' ophthalmopathy. The source material was blood.

The CDR3: CSAREGGRAKNIQYF. Here the CDR3 DNA reads TGCAGTGCTAGAGAGGGCGGTAGGGCCAAAAACATTCAGTACTTC. J is TRBJ2-4 and V is TRBV20-1; no reliable D call. Trimming left V 0 bases short and J 1 base short, with 10 bases between. This CDR3 has 15 residues. Germline V lookup: CDR1 DFQATT, CDR2 SNEGSKA (reference sequence).